This passage covers 26 T cell receptor beta chains from one sample sequenced in a study of blood T cell repertoires in COVID-19. Libraries were prepared by immunoSEQ multiplex PCR; TCRdb keeps only in-frame clonotypes and omits some of them. The table lists more than 110,000 clones, more than 80% of them singletons. Sample: PBMCs or T cells enriched from blood (not recorded which). These receptors all come from a woman younger than 35 who had been exposed to COVID-19.

Here the CDR3 reads CASSFTWGGEQFF. CDR3 bases: TGTGCCAGCAGTTTCACCTGGGGGGGTGAGCAGTTCTTC. This chain joins TRBV28 and TRBJ2-1, with TRBD2 identical over 7 bases. The CDR3 has 13 residues. Germline V gene data show CDR1 as MDHEN and CDR2 as SYDVKM. V shed 3 bases, J shed 9 bases, and the junction held 5 bases outside the gene matches.

The chain combines TRBV6-5 with TRBJ2-7, with 7 bases that match TRBD1. V lost 0 bases to trimming and J lost 3 bases; unmatched junction nucleotides: 2. Per the germline V gene, CDR1 is MNHEY and CDR2 is SVGAGI. The CDR3 is made up of 14 amino acids. The CDR3 protein is CASSYSTGYYEQYF. As DNA, the CDR3 is TGTGCCAGCAGTTACTCGACAGGGTACTACGAGCAGTACTTC.

The chain has TRBV4-3 and TRBJ2-1, with a possible D match to TRBD2 (6 bases). Germline CDR1 and CDR2: LGHNA and YSLEER. The CDR3 has 17 residues. V was shortened by 0 bases and J by 4 bases, with 16 bases between the two germline ends. CDR3 sequence reads: CASSQDEIAAQYNEQFF. CDR3 in DNA: TGCGCCAGCAGCCAAGATGAGATAGCGGCCCAATACAATGAGCAGTTCTTC.

The chain is built from TRBV25-1 and TRBJ2-1, with 7 bases lining up with TRBD2. Germline lookup yields CDR1 MGHDK and CDR2 SYGVNS. CDR3 size: 18 residues. The J segment lost 2 bases and the V segment lost 3 bases, leaving 13 bases of the junction unmatched. The CDR3 is CASSDQAGRKTTYNEQFF. The DNA of the CDR3 is TGTGCCAGCAGTGATCAAGCGGGACGTAAAACCACCTACAATGAGCAGTTCTTC.

The chain combines TRBV28 with TRBJ1-6; 9 positions match TRBD1. V shed 7 bases and J 7 bases; nucleotides not matched to a gene: 5. Germline lookup yields CDR1 MDHEN and CDR2 SYDVKM. The CDR3 sequence is 14 residues long. CDR3 sequence: CASIGTGRNSPLHF. The CDR3 bases are TGTGCCAGCATCGGGACAGGGAGAAATTCACCCCTCCACTTT.

The gene calls are TRBV10-3 and TRBJ1-5; 7 bases map to TRBD1. The CDR3 covers 15 residues. CDR1 ENHRY and CDR2 SYGVKD come from the germline V gene. With V trimmed by 1 base and J by 0 bases, 0 bases remained unmatched. The DNA of the CDR3 is TGTGCCATCAGTGAGTACAGGGGTAGCAATCAGCCCCAGCATTTT. Its translation: CAISEYRGSNQPQHF.

The rearrangement links TRBV9 to TRBJ2-1; 10 bases agree with TRBD1. Germline V lookup: CDR1 SGDLS, CDR2 YYNGEE. V lost 0 bases to trimming and J lost 9 bases; unmatched junction nucleotides: 12. The CDR3 is made up of 17 amino acids. CDR3 DNA sequence: TGTGCCAGCAGCGTAGGGGGTGGGACAGGGGCAAAGGGTGAGCAGTTCTTC. As protein: CASSVGGGTGAKGEQFF.

V gene TRBV19 combines with J gene TRBJ2-4; 7 bases fit TRBD1. V shed 3 bases and J 1 base; nucleotides not matched to a gene: 9. Looked up from germline, CDR1 is LNHDA and CDR2 is SQIVND (reference sequence). The CDR3 loop spans 17 amino acids. CDR3 nucleotide sequence: TGTGCCAGTAGTATTACAAAAGGGGGCAGGGCCAAAAACATTCAGTACTTC. Translated: CASSITKGGRAKNIQYF.

This chain connects TRBV18 to TRBJ1-2; 9 bases are a match to TRBD1. CDR1 and CDR2 from the germline V gene are KGHSH and LQKENI. This CDR3 spans 15 amino acids. Germline trimming cut 2 bases from V and 4 bases from J; bases unmatched to any gene: 5. The CDR3 loop reads CASSPSGQGTYGYTF. As DNA, the CDR3 is TGTGCCAGCTCACCATCGGGACAGGGAACCTATGGCTACACCTTC.

This chain links TRBV4-2 with TRBJ1-1, with 8 bases lining up with TRBD1. This CDR3 comprises 14 residues. The junction had 7 bases not matched to a gene; V was cut back by 4 bases and J by 6 bases. Germline CDR1 LGHNA, CDR2 YNFKEQ. The CDR3 reads CASSPLGQAPEAFF. CDR3 in DNA: TGTGCCAGCAGCCCCCTGGGACAGGCACCTGAAGCTTTCTTT.

The rearrangement uses TRBV5-5 and TRBJ1-3; D remains ambiguous. Germline V CDR1 and CDR2: SGHKS, YYEKEE (reference sequence). The V end was cut by 1 base, the J end by 0 bases, with 11 bases between. The CDR3 has 16 residues. The CDR3: CASSLSVRYSGNTIYF. CDR3 nucleotides: TGTGCCAGCAGCTTGTCTGTGCGGTACTCTGGAAACACCATATATTTT.

V usage is TRBV29-1 and J usage is TRBJ1-1, with 7 positions matching TRBD1. The CDR3 consists of 14 residues. CDR1 is SQVTM, CDR2 ANQGSEA, per germline. J lost 4 bases, V lost 6 bases, and 11 bases had no gene match. The CDR3 sequence: CSVLSRGDPTEAFF. For the CDR3, the DNA is TGCAGCGTCCTCAGCAGGGGGGATCCCACTGAAGCTTTCTTT. Filled out from reference TRBV29-1 and TRBJ1-1, the complete variable domain reads SAVISQKPSRDICQRGTSLTIQCQVDSQVTMMFWYRQQPGQSLTLIATANQGSEATYESGFVIDKFPISRPNLTFSTLTVSNMSPEDSSIYLCSVLSRGDPTEAFFGQGTRLTVV.

This chain connects TRBV28 to TRBJ1-6; weak D call: TRBD1 (5 bases). The CDR3 loop spans 16 amino acids. With 1 base removed from V and 9 bases from J, the gap between germline ends came to 16 bases. Germline CDR1 MDHEN, CDR2 SYDVKM. CDR3 protein: CASSLYNNMGLSPLHF. CDR3 nucleotides: TGTGCCAGCAGTTTATACAACAACATGGGGCTTTCACCCCTCCACTTT.

This sequence joins TRBV21-1 and TRBJ2-1; TRBD2, the table's D call, lacks a check against the DNA. TRBV21-1 is listed as a pseudogene. The CDR3 totals 15 residues. In DNA form, the CDR3 reads TGTGCCAGCAGCATAGGACTAGCGGCTTACAATGAGCAGTTCTTC. As protein: CASSIGLAAYNEQFF.

The chain joins TRBV7-2 to TRBJ1-6; D not certain. Trimming shortened V by 1 base and J by 15 bases, and 13 bases separated the two germline ends. Germline V CDR1 and CDR2: SGHTA, FQGNSA. CDR3 length: 13 amino acids. CDR3 sequence (DNA): TGTGCCAGCAGCTTAGTAGGAGAGTCGCGCCTCCACTTT. It translates to CASSLVGESRLHF.

The chain is built from TRBV24-1 and TRBJ2-3; 8 bases are shared with TRBD2. J gave up 1 base and V 1 base, and 3 bases lay outside the gene matches. The CDR3 extends over 16 amino acids. Germline V lookup: CDR1 KGHDR, CDR2 SFDVKD. CDR3 coding DNA: TGTGCCACCAGTGATTTCCGCGGGGGGCGCACAGATACGCAGTATTTT. Translating gives CATSDFRGGRTDTQYF.

This clone was picked up a small number of times. The chain joins TRBV28 to TRBJ2-1; 7 bases fit TRBD1. There are 16 residues in the CDR3. Germline assignment: CDR1 MDHEN and CDR2 SYDVKM. Trimming took 5 bases from V and 2 from J; bases not matched to a gene: 9. The CDR3 DNA follows: TGTGCCAGCAGTCAAGGGAACAGGGGCCCCTACAATGAGCAGTTCTTC. Translated: CASSQGNRGPYNEQFF.

This chain connects TRBV19 to TRBJ1-1, with 9 bases that match TRBD1. Trimming at V came to 5 bases and at J to 6 bases, leaving 10 bases not matched to a gene. The CDR3 covers 15 residues. The germline gives CDR1 LNHDA, CDR2 SQIVND (reference sequence). The CDR3 DNA sequence: TGTGCCAGTAGTCCCTTCTCGAGACAGGGGGCTGAAGCTTTCTTT. This translates into CASSPFSRQGAEAFF.

The V call is TRBV6-1, the J call TRBJ2-7; 11 bases fit TRBD1. The J segment lost 6 bases and the V segment lost 4 bases, leaving 5 bases of the junction unmatched. CDR1 MNHNS and CDR2 SASEGT come from the germline V gene. The CDR3 sequence is 14 residues long. In nucleotides, the CDR3 is TGTGCCAGCAGTGCGGGACAGGGGGACGGCGAGCAGTACTTC. This translates into CASSAGQGDGEQYF.

This clone was seen more than once but under ten times. The chain carries TRBV7-2 and TRBJ2-7, with a tentative D call TRBD1 (6 bases). The V end was cut by 6 bases, the J end by 0 bases, with 9 bases between. From germline, CDR1 is SGHTA and CDR2 FQGNSA. The CDR3 loop spans 13 amino acids. The CDR3: CASRTGFSYEQYF. CDR3 nucleotides: TGTGCCAGCAGAACAGGGTTCTCCTACGAGCAGTACTTC. The full variable domain, completed using reference TRBV7-2 and TRBJ2-7, is GAGVSQSPSNKVTEKGKDVELRCDPISGHTALYWYRQSLGQGLEFLIYFQGNSAPDKSGLPSDRFSAERTGGSVSTLTIQRTQQEDSAVYLCASRTGFSYEQYFGPGTRLTVT.

This clone was counted a single time. The CDR3 DNA sequence: TGTGCCAGCAGTCGCCGGGTCGATAGCACAGATACGCAGTATTTT. Protein product: CASSRRVDSTDTQYF. The genes are TRBV27 and TRBJ2-3; D is undetermined. CDR1 MNHEY and CDR2 SMNVEV come from the germline V gene (reference sequence). V lost 5 bases and J lost 0, with 12 bases in between. This CDR3 comprises 15 residues.

The V gene is TRBV10-3, the J gene TRBJ1-2, with a possible D match to TRBD1 (5 bases). The V end was cut by 3 bases, the J end by 4 bases, with 9 bases between. The CDR3 is made up of 13 amino acids. Germline V gene lookup returns CDR1 ENHRY and CDR2 SYGVKD. CDR3 sequence: CAISEQEIYGYTF. In nucleotides, the CDR3 is TGTGCCATCAGTGAACAGGAGATCTATGGCTACACCTTC.

The rearrangement uses TRBV5-4 and TRBJ2-7, with 8 bases that match TRBD2. Losses at the gene ends were 4 bases for V and 3 bases for J; bases not matched to a gene: 12. From germline, CDR1 is SGHNT and CDR2 YYREEE (reference sequence). The CDR3 covers 16 residues. The DNA for the CDR3 is TGTGCCAGCAGCGCCCGGGGCGGGAGGAGCCACTACGAGCAGTACTTC. Amino acids: CASSARGGRSHYEQYF.

This clone was picked up one time. The chain is built from TRBV2 and TRBJ1-5; a possible D gene is TRBD1 (5 bases). The germline V gene has CDR1 SNHLY and CDR2 FYNNEI. This CDR3 has 14 residues. The ends were cut back, 7 bases at V and 4 bases at J, with 14 bases in the middle. The CDR3 sequence is CASKKGAENQPQHF. The CDR3 DNA reads TGTGCCAGCAAAAAAGGGGCAGAAAATCAGCCCCAGCATTTT.

V is TRBV5-4 and J is TRBJ2-1; D is perhaps TRBD1 (5 bases). Germline lookup yields CDR1 SGHNT and CDR2 YYREEE (reference sequence). The V gene lost 0 bases and the J gene lost 5 bases, with 9 bases spanning the gap. The CDR3 totals 14 residues. CDR3 in amino acids: CASSLGGQNNEQFF. In DNA, the CDR3 is TGTGCCAGCAGCTTGGGCGGACAAAACAATGAGCAGTTCTTC. Variable domain in full (rest from reference TRBV5-4 and TRBJ2-1): ETGVTQSPTHLIKTRGQQVTLRCSSQSGHNTVSWYQQALGQGPQFIFQYYREEENGRGNFPPRFSGLQFPNYSSELNVNALELDDSALYLCASSLGGQNNEQFFGPGTRLTVL.

This clone was recorded once. V usage is TRBV19 and J usage is TRBJ2-7, with 10 bases identical to TRBD1. The V and J ends lost 11 bases and 3 bases, in that order; junction bases with no gene match: 7. Germline-derived CDR1 and CDR2 are LNHDA and SQIVND (reference sequence). The CDR3 runs to 13 residues. CDR3 sequence (DNA): TGTGCCTCCAGAAGGGACAGGGGCTACGAGCAGTACTTC. The encoded protein is CASRRDRGYEQYF.